This passage covers 15 T cell receptor beta chains from one sample sequenced in a study of early T cells in non-severe SARS-CoV-2 infection. TCRdb reprocessed the 5' RACE reads via MiXCR and lists one record per CDR3 protein. The profile shows under 100,000 distinct CDR3 sequences, around 13% of them singletons. The sequencing sample was made of whole blood. These receptors were collected from an adult who was a healthcare worker with PCR-confirmed SARS-CoV-2 infection or an uninfected control (not recorded which).

This clonotype was seen repeatedly, ten times or more. This chain connects TRBV10-3 to TRBJ1-2; 7 nucleotides agree with TRBD1. V trimming: 8 bases; J trimming: 5 bases; junction bases outside the gene matches: 11. Per germline, CDR1 ENHRY and CDR2 SYGVKD. The CDR3 contains 14 residues. The CDR3 DNA reads as TGTGCCATCGAGGAGGGCAGGGGGGTTTATGGCTACACCTTC. The encoded protein is CAIEEGRGVYGYTF.

The gene calls are TRBV11-2 and TRBJ2-1; 10 positions agree with TRBD2. V lost 1 base to trimming and J lost 7 bases; unmatched junction nucleotides: 10. Germline CDR1 reads SGHAT; CDR2 reads FQNNGV. CDR3 length: 17 residues. CDR3: CASSLGVIAGGGNEQFF. The DNA of the CDR3 is TGTGCCAGCAGCTTAGGAGTCATAGCGGGGGGTGGTAATGAGCAGTTCTTC.

This clonotype occurred many times. The chain carries TRBV10-1 and TRBJ2-4; unclear D gene. CDR3 length: 13 amino acids. Germline CDR1 WNHNN, CDR2 SYGVQD (reference sequence). Trimming cost V 4 bases and J 9 bases, with 13 bases left between them. CDR3 region: CASSVGIEGIQYF. CDR3 in DNA: TGCGCCAGCAGTGTGGGGATAGAAGGCATTCAGTACTTC.

This clonotype appeared many times. The J gene is TRBJ2-5, the V gene TRBV20-1; 10 positions match TRBD2. CDR1 and CDR2 from the germline V gene are DFQATT and SNEGSKA (reference sequence). Trimming cost V 6 bases and J 4 bases; bases outside gene matches: 8. CDR3 length: 14 amino acids. The CDR3 coding sequence is TGCAGTGCACAAAGCGGGGGGGCCGCAGAGACCCAGTACTTC. It is translated as CSAQSGGAAETQYF.

This clonotype has ten or more counts. The V call is TRBV11-2, the J call TRBJ2-7; D is possibly TRBD2 (5 bases). The CDR3 loop spans 15 amino acids. V was cut by 8 bases and J by 2 bases, with 19 bases left in between. Germline CDR1 and CDR2: SGHAT and FQNNGV. CDR3 protein: CASVKGLGDPYEQYF. For the CDR3, the DNA is TGTGCCAGCGTCAAAGGGTTGGGAGACCCCTACGAGCAGTACTTC.

The V call is TRBV10-1, the J call TRBJ2-3, with D uncertain. Germline CDR1 is WNHNN and CDR2 is SYGVQD (reference sequence). Trimming took 0 bases from V and 6 from J, leaving 16 bases between them. There are 16 residues in the CDR3. In nucleotides, the CDR3 is TGCGCCAGCAGTGAGTCGAGTGGGGTCTCCTCGGATACGCAGTATTTT. It yields the protein CASSESSGVSSDTQYF.

The J gene is TRBJ1-4, the V gene TRBV7-9, with D uncertain. Germline V lookup: CDR1 SEHNR, CDR2 FQNEAQ (reference sequence). Trimming stripped 0 bases from V and 6 bases from J, with 11 bases between. This CDR3 has 15 amino acids. CDR3 region: CASSLAGFRDEKLFF. The CDR3 nucleotides read TGTGCCAGCAGCTTAGCTGGGTTCCGGGATGAAAAACTGTTTTTT.

In this sample, this clonotype turned up a few times. The rearrangement links TRBV5-6 to TRBJ1-1; D unresolved. There are 15 residues in the CDR3. Germline V gene data show CDR1 as SGHDT and CDR2 as YYEEEE. The germline V and J ends were trimmed by 2 bases and 3 bases, with 14 bases remaining between them. For the CDR3, the DNA is TGTGCCAGCAGCTTAGAAGGTCCGGATGACACTGAAGCTTTCTTT. As protein: CASSLEGPDDTEAFF.

A few counts support this clonotype. V usage is TRBV3-1 and J usage is TRBJ1-2; D gene ambiguous. This CDR3 is built from 16 residues. Trimming took off 2 bases at V and 3 bases at J, with 16 bases between the two ends. In germline, CDR1 is LGHDT, CDR2 YNNKEL (reference sequence). The CDR3 region has the DNA TGTGCCAGCAGCCAAATTAGATCCCAAGGAGACTATGGCTACACCTTC. Its translation is CASSQIRSQGDYGYTF.

This clonotype was observed many times. V gene TRBV4-1 combines with J gene TRBJ2-5; D possibly uses TRBD1 or TRBD2 (5 bases each). Germline CDR1 is MGHRA and CDR2 is YSYEKL. V was clipped by 5 bases and J by 4 bases, with 11 bases between them. The CDR3 totals 13 residues. The CDR3 sequence is CASSGAGGETQYF. In DNA, the CDR3 is TGCGCCAGCAGCGGGGCTGGGGGAGAGACCCAGTACTTC.

Written as DNA, the CDR3 is TGCGCCAGCAGCTGGGGACAGCCCGGGCCGAACACTGAAGCTTTCTTT. It translates to CASSWGQPGPNTEAFF. The rearrangement joins TRBV5-1 to TRBJ1-1; 7 bases are shared with TRBD1. The V gene's germline CDR1 is SGHRS and CDR2 YFSETQ. The CDR3 runs 16 residues. V lost 3 bases to trimming and J lost 1 base; unmatched junction nucleotides: 9.

This clonotype has just a few counts. The chain uses TRBV9 and TRBJ2-1; either TRBD1 or TRBD2 may supply D (5 bases each). The V gene lost 0 bases and the J gene lost 6 bases, with 13 bases spanning the gap. The germline V gene encodes CDR1 SGDLS and CDR2 YYNGEE. This CDR3 spans 15 amino acids. CDR3 residues: CASSVAGGRINEQFF. The DNA for the CDR3 is TGTGCCAGCAGCGTAGCTGGGGGACGAATCAATGAGCAGTTCTTC.

In its sample, this clonotype was seen a few times. V and J are TRBV6-2 or TRBV6-3 and TRBJ2-1; 9 bases match TRBD1. Germline CDR1 is MNHEY and CDR2 is SVGEGT. The length of the CDR3 is 15 residues. Germline trimming cut 7 bases from V and 7 bases from J; bases unmatched to any gene: 11. The CDR3 region has the DNA TGTGCCAGCATCATTACAGGGGGCGCAGGGAATGAGCAGTTCTTC. Its translation: CASIITGGAGNEQFF.

This chain joins TRBV12-3 or TRBV12-4 and TRBJ2-5; D gene unclear. This CDR3 contains 15 residues. Trimming stripped 3 bases from V and 2 bases from J, with 13 bases between. In nucleotides, the CDR3 is TGTGCCAGCAGTTTCTCCTGGGGTGGGCAAGAGACCCAGTACTTC. The encoded protein is CASSFSWGGQETQYF.

This clonotype has ten or more counts. At one end the junction does not follow the germline gene, possibly because of a read error. The chain is built from TRBV12-3 or TRBV12-4 and TRBJ2-2; 11 bases map to TRBD2. CDR3 length: 14 residues. Here the CDR3 reads CASSLAGGVGELFF. CDR3 coding DNA: TGTGCCAGCAGTCTAGCGGGGGGAGTAGGGGAGCTGTTTTTT.